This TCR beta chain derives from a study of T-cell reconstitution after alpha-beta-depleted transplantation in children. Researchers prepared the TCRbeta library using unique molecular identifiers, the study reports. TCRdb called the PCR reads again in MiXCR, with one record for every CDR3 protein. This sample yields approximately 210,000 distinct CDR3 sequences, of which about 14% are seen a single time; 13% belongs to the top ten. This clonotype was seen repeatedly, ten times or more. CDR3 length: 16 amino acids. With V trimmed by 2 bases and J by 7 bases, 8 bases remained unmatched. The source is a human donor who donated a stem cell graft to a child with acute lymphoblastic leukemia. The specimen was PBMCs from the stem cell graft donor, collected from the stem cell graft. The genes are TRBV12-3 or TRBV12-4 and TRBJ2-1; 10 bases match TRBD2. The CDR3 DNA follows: TGTGCCAGCAGTTTAACGGGGGCTAGCGGGAGAAATGAGCAGTTCTTC. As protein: CASSLTGASGRNEQFF.